At least ten counts were recorded for the clone carrying this TCR beta chain. Its target is unknown. One entry per CDR3 protein, called by TCRdb with MiXCR from the 5' RACE reads. This sample carries about 470,000 distinct CDR3 sequences, 15% to 20% of them seen once, and the ten largest clones take around an eighth. This sample is drawn from a study of T-cell memory formation after mild COVID-19. In the study overall: TCR clusters showed largely donor specificity.

Study conclusions and caveats: A balance of CD4 and CD8 characterized clones contracting day 15 to 85, whereas later expanders leaned CD4+. Clones that contracted clustered mainly in CM and EM if CD4+ and in EMRA if CD8+. That cross-reactive memory joined was suggested by some responding clones appearing in pre-infection memory.

This receptor was taken from an adult woman who had mild COVID-19 (a few samples of this study predate the infection). Cell type and time point are not known. Specimen: PBMCs or a T cell subset sorted from them (not recorded which).

CDR3 sequence (DNA): TGTGCCAGCAGCCGAGTCTACAATGAGCAGTTCTTC. It is translated as CASSRVYNEQFF. The chain is built from TRBV3-1 and TRBJ2-1; D gene ambiguous. CDR1 LGHDT and CDR2 YNNKEL come from the germline V gene (reference sequence). V lost 4 bases, J lost 3 bases, and 4 bases lay in between. This CDR3 spans 12 amino acids.